Each of the 8 T cell receptor beta chains below was sequenced from the same sample in a study of blood T cell repertoires in COVID-19. The table came from immunoSEQ multiplex PCR; TCRdb's copy has only in-frame clones and leaves some out. The table includes under 250,000 clones, about 87% detected once. Sequenced: peripheral blood. The receptors shown here come from a woman in her 70s with active or convalescent COVID-19.

The V call is TRBV28, the J call TRBJ1-2, with TRBD1 matching over 8 bases. The CDR3 runs to 15 residues. CDR1 and CDR2 from the germline V gene are MDHEN and SYDVKM. J lost 5 bases, V lost 0 bases, and 5 bases had no gene match. CDR3 loop: CASSLWGQVGYGYTF. CDR3 DNA: TGTGCCAGCAGTTTATGGGGACAGGTGGGGTATGGCTACACCTTC.

The CDR3 coding sequence is TGTGCCAGCAGCTTGGGGGGACCAGTGAACACTGAAGCTTTCTTT. This sequence encodes CASSLGGPVNTEAFF. This rearrangement joins TRBV7-9 to TRBJ1-1, with a tentative D call TRBD1 (5 bases). Trimming pared 3 bases from V and 0 bases from J, leaving 11 bases between. The CDR3 length is 15 residues. Germline V gives CDR1 SEHNR, CDR2 FQNEAQ (reference sequence).

This clone was observed a few times. The rearrangement joins TRBV10-1 to TRBJ2-3; weak D call: TRBD2 (6 bases). Germline V gene sequence: CDR1 WNHNN, CDR2 SYGVQD (reference sequence). CDR3 size: 15 residues. Between the trimmed V and J ends, which lost 4 bases and 6 bases, there was a span of 17 bases. CDR3 residues: CASSVRGPPGDTQYF. DNA of the CDR3: TGCGCCAGCAGTGTGCGGGGCCCCCCGGGCGATACGCAGTATTTT.

The chain couples TRBV27 to TRBJ2-1, with TRBD2 matching over 8 bases. CDR1 is MNHEY and CDR2 is SMNVEV in the germline V gene (reference sequence). After removal of 3 bases from V and 6 bases from J, the junction contained 10 bases not matched to a gene. This CDR3 is built from 16 residues. The chain's CDR3 is CASSFPPGGGINEQFF. The CDR3 bases are TGTGCCAGCAGTTTCCCCCCGGGCGGGGGGATCAATGAGCAGTTCTTC.

This clone was observed once. The chain combines TRBV23-1 with TRBJ2-7, with TRBD1 matching 8 bases. TRBV23-1 qualifies as an ORF whose function is uncertain. This CDR3 contains 19 residues. V was clipped by 0 bases and J by 4 bases; unmatched bases: 17. CDR3 nucleotide sequence: TGCGCCAGCAGTCAATCGAAGGTTCGGAGAGGGGACAGGCTTTACGAGCAGTACTTC. It is translated as CASSQSKVRRGDRLYEQYF.

The table lists this clone with a count of one. The chain carries TRBV6-2 or TRBV6-3 and TRBJ1-1; TRBD1 might be the D (5 bases). Trimming stripped 2 bases from V and 4 bases from J, with 11 bases between. Germline assignment: CDR1 MNHEY and CDR2 SVGEGT. The CDR3 runs to 14 residues. DNA of the CDR3: TGTGCCAGCAGTTACCAGGGAAGGAGCACTGAAGCTTTCTTT. Translating it yields CASSYQGRSTEAFF.

The V and J genes are TRBV19 and TRBJ1-1; D gene ambiguous. V dropped 3 bases and J dropped 0 bases, with 8 bases sitting between them. This CDR3 contains 14 residues. The germline V gene has CDR1 LNHDA and CDR2 SQIVND (reference sequence). CDR3 sequence (DNA): TGTGCCAGTAGTATCCCAAGCATGAACACTGAAGCTTTCTTT. Its translation: CASSIPSMNTEAFF.

This clone has only one observation. The chain couples TRBV7-9 to TRBJ1-3; D unclear. Germline V gene lookup returns CDR1 SEHNR and CDR2 FQNEAQ (reference sequence). The germline V and J ends were trimmed by 4 bases and 4 bases, with 2 bases remaining between them. CDR3 size: 11 residues. CDR3 coding DNA: TGTGCCAGCAGCTCAGGAAACACCATATATTTT. The encoded protein is CASSSGNTIYF.